Here is one TCR beta chain with its context. Original analysis: Cell counts per sample came from amplifying reference gene primers. TCRdb's copy holds only in-frame clones and misses some; the assay was immunoSEQ multiplex PCR. The DNA was the basis for D and trimming; V, J and clone size are from that table. The sample contains 70,000 or so clones, roughly 80% of which appear only once. The data were taken from a study of blood T cell repertoires in COVID-19. About the study: There were acute and convalescent COVID-19 samples, and they came from the United States, Italy and Spain. Nucleic acid was either cDNA or gDNA, and it came from T cells, B-cell-depleted T cells, or PBMCs.

Per the germline V gene, CDR1 is SEHNR and CDR2 is FQNEAQ (reference sequence). The CDR3 is made up of 15 amino acids. V was clipped by 5 bases and J by 0 bases; unmatched bases: 4. The TCR sequence derives from a human donor in a cohort sampled during active COVID-19. The chain recombines TRBV7-9 with TRBJ2-1; 7 bases align to TRBD2. The sequencing sample was made of peripheral blood. Written as DNA, the CDR3 is TGTGCCAGCAGCAATAGCGGGTACTCCTACAATGAGCAGTTCTTC. It yields the protein CASSNSGYSYNEQFF.